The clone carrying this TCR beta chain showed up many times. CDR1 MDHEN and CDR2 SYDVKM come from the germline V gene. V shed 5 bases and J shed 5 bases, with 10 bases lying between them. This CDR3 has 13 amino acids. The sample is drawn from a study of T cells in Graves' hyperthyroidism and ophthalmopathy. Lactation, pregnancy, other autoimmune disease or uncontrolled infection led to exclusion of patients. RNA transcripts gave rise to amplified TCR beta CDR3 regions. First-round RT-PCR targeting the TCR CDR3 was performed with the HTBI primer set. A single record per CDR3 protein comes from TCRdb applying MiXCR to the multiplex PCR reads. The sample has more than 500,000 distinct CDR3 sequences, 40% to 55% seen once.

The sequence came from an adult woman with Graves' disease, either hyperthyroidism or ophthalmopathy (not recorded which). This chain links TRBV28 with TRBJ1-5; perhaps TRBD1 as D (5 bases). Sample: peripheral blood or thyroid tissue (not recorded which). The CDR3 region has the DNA TGTGCCAGCAGTCCGCGGGGGGATCAGCCCCAGCATTTT. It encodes CASSPRGDQPQHF.